One sample yielded the 9 T cell receptor beta chains listed below, sequenced in a study of shared clonotypes between healthy human individuals. Naive CD8 cells were CD45RO-negative, positively selected for CCR7, excluding terminally differentiated effector memory CD45RA+ cells. Produced via immunoSEQ multiplex PCR; TCRdb's table is partial and in-frame only. The sample comprises about 2 million clones, around 96% of which are singletons, and 1% to 1.3% rests with the top ten. The sequenced material came from naive CD8+ T cells sorted from blood. The receptors were sampled from a man aged 18 to 30 in good health.

The rearrangement joins TRBV21-1 to TRBJ2-7; TRBD1, the table's D call, lacks a check against the DNA. TRBV21-1 is reported as a pseudogene. CDR3 size: 18 residues. As DNA, the CDR3 is TGTGCCAGCAGCAACTGTTACGTCCAGGGGGATTGTTCATACGAGCAGTACTTC. Translating gives CASSNCYVQGDCSYEQYF.

V gene TRBV29-1 combines with J gene TRBJ2-3; D is unresolved. The CDR3 runs 14 residues. Germline V gene lookup returns CDR1 SQVTM and CDR2 ANQGSEA. V was shortened by 0 bases and J by 2 bases, with 9 bases between the two germline ends. CDR3 coding DNA: TGCAGCGTTGAAGATCTTCAGTTCACAGATACGCAGTATTTT. Its translation: CSVEDLQFTDTQYF.

This chain uses TRBV7-2 with TRBJ1-1; D gene uncertain. Germline values: CDR1 SGHTA, CDR2 FQGNSA. The CDR3 sequence is 13 residues long. V dropped 3 bases and J dropped 1 base, with 6 bases sitting between them. CDR3 DNA: TGTGCCAGCAGCTTTTACGAGAACACTGAAGCTTTCTTT. It encodes CASSFYENTEAFF.

V is TRBV7-9 and J is TRBJ1-1; no reliable D call. The CDR3 consists of 14 residues. Germline CDR1 and CDR2: SEHNR and FQNEAQ (reference sequence). Trimming stripped 5 bases from V and 4 bases from J, with 14 bases between. The CDR3 DNA follows: TGTGCCAGCAGCCCCGGGGTTGTCGGCACTGAAGCTTTCTTT. Residues: CASSPGVVGTEAFF.

The chain has TRBV7-9 and TRBJ2-4; 7 bases are a match to TRBD2. The CDR3 runs 15 residues. The germline gives CDR1 SEHNR, CDR2 FQNEAQ (reference sequence). The V and J ends lost 4 bases and 3 bases, in that order; junction bases with no gene match: 6. The CDR3 loop is CASSSSGMGKNIQYF. CDR3 DNA sequence: TGTGCCAGCAGCTCCAGCGGGATGGGCAAAAACATTCAGTACTTC. Drawing the rest from reference TRBV7-9 and TRBJ2-4, the complete variable domain is DTGVSQNPRHKITKRGQNVTFRCDPISEHNRLYWYRQTLGQGPEFLTYFQNEAQLEKSRLLSDRFSAERPKGSFSTLEIQRTEQGDSAMYLCASSSSGMGKNIQYFGAGTRLSVL.

The rearrangement links TRBV9 to TRBJ2-2; the match to TRBD1 covers 9 bases. The length of the CDR3 is 18 residues. The J segment lost 1 base and the V segment lost 5 bases, leaving 12 bases of the junction unmatched. Germline values: CDR1 SGDLS, CDR2 YYNGEE. Here the CDR3 reads CASSDDLGQGLNTGELFF. CDR3 nucleotides: TGTGCCAGCAGTGATGACCTAGGACAGGGGCTGAACACCGGGGAGCTGTTTTTT. Full variable domain (remainder filled in from reference TRBV9 and TRBJ2-2): DSGVTQTPKHLITATGQRVTLRCSPRSGDLSVYWYQQSLDQGLQFLIQYYNGEERAKGNILERFSAQQFPDLHSELNLSSLELGDSALYFCASSDDLGQGLNTGELFFGEGSRLTVL.

The chain employs TRBV10-1 and TRBJ2-7; the D call may be TRBD1 or TRBD2 (5 bases each). The CDR3 runs 14 residues. From germline, CDR1 is WNHNN and CDR2 SYGVQD (reference sequence). V lost 3 bases, J lost 2 bases, and 11 bases lay in between. The CDR3 sequence is CASSDRDGTYEQYF. CDR3 bases: TGCGCCAGCAGTGACCGGGACGGAACCTACGAGCAGTACTTC.

The chain combines TRBV27 with TRBJ1-2, with TRBD1 as a possible D gene (5 bases). CDR1 MNHEY and CDR2 SMNVEV come from the germline V gene (reference sequence). CDR3 length: 15 residues. The ends were cut back, 1 base at V and 4 bases at J, with 13 bases in the middle. CDR3: CASSLYPQGSYGYTF. CDR3 sequence (DNA): TGTGCCAGCAGTTTATATCCCCAGGGTTCCTATGGCTACACCTTC.

The chain combines TRBV10-1 with TRBJ2-7, with D perhaps TRBD1 (6 bases). The CDR3 consists of 14 residues. Trimming shortened V by 10 bases and J by 3 bases, and 19 bases separated the two germline ends. The V gene's germline CDR1 is WNHNN and CDR2 SYGVQD (reference sequence). The CDR3 loop is CAIDPQPGDYEQYF. The DNA for the CDR3 is TGCGCCATCGACCCGCAACCAGGGGACTACGAGCAGTACTTC.